The clone carrying this T cell receptor (beta chain) was detected ten times or more. The data are from a study of regulatory T cells in long-lasting Graves disease. Time point given: newly diagnosed GD, antithyroid drugs for less than 3 months. Researchers made the TCR library from RNA that was extracted from PBMCs. The CDR3 extends over 16 amino acids. The trim removed 8 bases at V and 3 bases at J, leaving 13 bases unmatched. Germline loops: CDR1 MNHEY, CDR2 SVGEGT. Building of the TCR beta libraries involved iRepertoire HTBI primers and Arm-PCR of CDR3 regions. TCRdb re-called the multiplex PCR reads through MiXCR, storing one row per CDR3 protein. The repertoire holds roughly 420,000 distinct CDR3 sequences, with around 13% as singletons. These data were also filed under a second study, of T cells in Graves' hyperthyroidism and ophthalmopathy.

The TCR sequence derives from a woman in her 50s with Graves disease. This chain uses TRBV6-2 or TRBV6-3 with TRBJ2-1, with TRBD2 identical over 7 bases. The sample consisted of peripheral blood mononuclear cells (PBMCs), taken at new diagnosis, from a patient treated with antithyroid drugs. Written as DNA, the CDR3 is TGTGCCAGCCGAAACCGGGGGGTAGTGATCTACAATGAGCAGTTCTTC. Protein sequence: CASRNRGVVIYNEQFF.